These 24 T cell receptor beta chains came from one sample sequenced in a study of regulatory T cells in long-lasting Graves disease. Time point specified: newly diagnosed GD, antithyroid drugs for less than 3 months. Preparation of the TCR library used RNA extracted from PBMCs. Library construction for TCR beta used iRepertoire HTBI primers and Arm-PCR of CDR3 regions. TCRdb ran MiXCR on the multiplex PCR reads and lists one entry per CDR3 protein. This sample has over 300,000 distinct CDR3 sequences; roughly a sixth occur once, and the top ten carry 22%. The sequences come from peripheral blood mononuclear cells (PBMCs), collected at new diagnosis, from a patient treated with antithyroid drugs. Receptors were obtained from a female donor with Graves disease.

This clonotype was counted many times. The V call is TRBV10-3, the J call TRBJ2-7; 7 bases agree with TRBD1. Germline-derived CDR1 and CDR2 are ENHRY and SYGVKD. Trimming removed 2 bases from V and 10 bases from J; junction bases left unmatched: 8. The CDR3 is 13 residues long. DNA of the CDR3: TGTGCCATCAGTGAGCCCAAGGGGACAGAACAGTACTTC. This codes for CAISEPKGTEQYF.

Many counts were recorded for this clonotype. The rearrangement joins TRBV12-3 or TRBV12-4 to TRBJ2-5; TRBD2 agrees at 8 bases. After removal of 7 bases from V and 2 bases from J, the junction contained 6 bases not matched to a gene. The CDR3 contains 14 residues. The CDR3 nucleotides read TGTGCCAGCACCGAACTAGCGGCTCAAGAGACCCAGTACTTC. Protein sequence: CASTELAAQETQYF.

This clonotype was recorded at least ten times. This chain links TRBV27 with TRBJ2-7; D not resolved. The V end was cut by 0 bases, the J end by 2 bases, with 5 bases between. The CDR3 spans 13 residues. Germline CDR1 reads MNHEY; CDR2 reads SMNVEV (reference sequence). The CDR3 DNA reads TGTGCCAGCAGTTTATCGTTGGCCTACGAGCAGTACTTC. Protein sequence: CASSLSLAYEQYF.

As regards this clonotype: This sequence may be a read error, since a much larger clone differs from it by one base. This chain connects TRBV7-9 to TRBJ2-5, with D perhaps TRBD1 or TRBD2 (7 bases each). The CDR3 consists of 14 residues. Germline values: CDR1 SEHNR, CDR2 FQNEAQ (reference sequence). The CDR3 coding sequence is TGTGCCAGCAGCCTAACCGACAGGGCGGGGGACCAGCACTTC. Translating gives CASSLTDRAGDQHF. The full variable domain, rest sourced from reference TRBV7-9 and TRBJ2-5, is DTGVSQNPRHKITKRGQNVTFRCDPISEHNRLYWYRQTLGQGPEFLTYFQNEAQLEKSRLLSDRFSAERPKGSFSTLEIQRTEQGDSAMYLCASSLTDRAGDQHFGPGTRLLVL.

This clonotype was recorded many times. The chain joins TRBV13 to TRBJ2-7; the D gene is possibly TRBD2 (6 bases). CDR3 length: 15 residues. Germline assignment: CDR1 PRHDT and CDR2 FYEKMQ (reference sequence). With 4 bases removed from V and 5 bases from J, the gap between germline ends came to 18 bases. CDR3 residues: CASSSPGLRPNEQYF. The DNA for the CDR3 is TGTGCCAGCAGCTCGCCGGGACTGCGGCCCAACGAGCAGTACTTC.

This clonotype was seen at least ten times. The rearrangement uses TRBV20-1 and TRBJ1-1; D gene unclear. The CDR3 length is 14 residues. Germline V gene sequence: CDR1 DFQATT, CDR2 SNEGSKA (reference sequence). The V gene lost 1 base and the J gene lost 1 base, with 10 bases spanning the gap. DNA of the CDR3: TGCAGTGCTAGAGGAACTTTGGGGAACACTGAAGCTTTCTTT. Its translation: CSARGTLGNTEAFF.

This clonotype was recorded at least ten times. The chain is built from TRBV4-1 and TRBJ2-5; D uncertain. In germline, CDR1 is MGHRA, CDR2 YSYEKL. V lost 0 bases and J lost 2, with 10 bases in between. The CDR3 is made up of 15 amino acids. CDR3: CASSQDEQNQETQYF. In nucleotides, the CDR3 is TGCGCCAGCAGCCAAGATGAACAGAATCAAGAGACCCAGTACTTC.

The sample holds many counts of this clonotype. CDR3: CASSWNTEAFF. The CDR3 nucleotides read TGTGCCAGCAGTTGGAACACTGAAGCTTTCTTT. The genes are TRBV12-3 or TRBV12-4 and TRBJ1-1; D gene uncertain. This CDR3 spans 11 amino acids. Trimming stripped 4 bases from V and 1 base from J, with 1 base between.

This sequence joins TRBV7-2 and TRBJ2-7; TRBD2 is a possible D gene (6 bases). The CDR3 is 14 amino acids. Trimming removed 1 base from V and 7 bases from J, with 14 bases in between. Germline assignment: CDR1 SGHTA and CDR2 FQGNSA. The CDR3, as DNA: TGTGCCAGCAGCTTAGTATCGGGAGTAGGGGAGCAGTACTTC. Its protein is CASSLVSGVGEQYF.

This clonotype was observed a handful of times. V usage is TRBV27 and J usage is TRBJ1-1, with unresolved D. Trimming pared 3 bases from V and 1 base from J, leaving 12 bases between. The CDR3 runs 15 residues. Germline loops: CDR1 MNHEY, CDR2 SMNVEV (reference sequence). The CDR3 loop reads CASSLAAAWNTEAFF. Written as DNA, the CDR3 is TGTGCCAGCAGTTTGGCTGCCGCATGGAACACTGAAGCTTTCTTT.

The chain uses TRBV6-2 or TRBV6-3 and TRBJ1-1; 7 positions agree with TRBD1. CDR1 is MNHEY and CDR2 is SVGEGT in the germline V gene. Germline trimming cut 6 bases from V and 4 bases from J; bases unmatched to any gene: 11. The CDR3 length is 15 residues. The CDR3 loop is CASSATTGFGTEAFF. The CDR3 bases are TGTGCCAGCAGCGCTACGACAGGGTTCGGCACTGAAGCTTTCTTT.

This clonotype has a count of ten or more. The rearrangement links TRBV4-1 to TRBJ2-1, with TRBD2 matching over 10 bases. CDR3 length: 16 amino acids. Germline values: CDR1 MGHRA, CDR2 YSYEKL. V gave up 0 bases and J gave up 8 bases; unmatched junction bases: 7. The CDR3 DNA is TGCGCCAGCAGCCAAGATCGAGCGGGAGGGCCGGATGAGCAGTTCTTC. Encoded protein: CASSQDRAGGPDEQFF.

This clonotype has ten or more counts. The CDR3 protein is CASTPLAGLSSYEQYF. The CDR3 nucleotides read TGTGCCAGCACCCCCCTAGCGGGGTTAAGCTCCTACGAGCAGTACTTC. V gene TRBV2 combines with J gene TRBJ2-7; the match to TRBD2 covers 9 bases. With 7 bases clipped from V and 0 bases from J, the junction kept 10 bases outside the gene matches. CDR1 is SNHLY and CDR2 is FYNNEI in the germline V gene. This CDR3 is 16 amino acids long. Drawing the rest from reference TRBV2 and TRBJ2-7, the complete variable domain is EPEVTQTPSHQVTQMGQEVILRCVPISNHLYFYWYRQILGQKVEFLVSFYNNEISEKSEIFDDQFSVERPDGSNFTLKIRSTKLEDSAMYFCASTPLAGLSSYEQYFGPGTRLTVT.

CDR3 region: CASSVYVRGPSGANVLTF. CDR3 nucleotides: TGTGCCAGCAGCGTATATGTCAGGGGGCCGTCTGGGGCCAACGTCCTGACTTTC. The chain joins TRBV9 to TRBJ2-6; TRBD1 aligns across 8 bases. This CDR3 is 18 amino acids long. V was clipped by 1 base and J by 1 base; unmatched bases: 7. Germline V lookup: CDR1 SGDLS, CDR2 YYNGEE.

This clonotype was counted many times. This rearrangement joins TRBV9 to TRBJ2-3; 7 bases match TRBD1. Trimming took 0 bases from V and 8 from J; bases not matched to a gene: 12. Per the germline V gene, CDR1 is SGDLS and CDR2 is YYNGEE. CDR3 size: 16 residues. The CDR3 protein is CASSVERTGFRVTQYF. The DNA of the CDR3 is TGTGCCAGCAGCGTAGAAAGGACAGGTTTCCGGGTTACGCAGTATTTT.

This clonotype was detected ten times or more. Relative to the germline gene, one junction end is altered; a read error may explain this. The J gene is TRBJ1-2, the V gene TRBV5-1; 9 positions match TRBD1. The CDR3 runs to 16 residues. CDR1 SGHRS and CDR2 YFSETQ come from the germline V gene. The CDR3: CASRGTGRGRYYGYTF. The CDR3 DNA reads TGTGCCAGCAGGGGGACAGGGAGAGGGAGGTACTATGGCTACACCTTC. The variable domain in full, with the rest retrieved from reference TRBV5-1 and TRBJ1-2, is KAGVTQTPRYLIKTRGQQVTLSCSPISGHRSVSWYQQTPGQGLQFLFEYFSETQRNKGNFPGRFSGRQFSNSRSEMNVSTLELGDSALYLCASRGTGRGRYYGYTFGSGTRLTVV.

At least ten counts were recorded for this clonotype. The chain recombines TRBV7-9 with TRBJ1-2, with 7 nucleotides matching TRBD1. CDR3 length equals 13 residues. V was pared by 11 bases and J by 6 bases, with 12 bases of the junction left unmatched. Looked up from germline, CDR1 is SEHNR and CDR2 is FQNEAQ (reference sequence). This CDR3 reads CAAPRDRRDGYTF. The CDR3 DNA is TGTGCCGCCCCTCGGGACAGACGGGATGGCTACACCTTC.

This clonotype has at least ten counts. The rearrangement joins TRBV20-1 to TRBJ2-5; 8 nucleotides match TRBD2. V lost 4 bases, J lost 4 bases, and 11 bases stayed unmatched. Germline V gene data show CDR1 as DFQATT and CDR2 as SNEGSKA (reference sequence). The CDR3 is 15 amino acids. The CDR3 DNA follows: TGCAGTGCTAACCCACCCTTAGCGGGAAGAGAGACCCAGTACTTC. It translates to CSANPPLAGRETQYF.

This clonotype was observed at least ten times. Germline and junction disagree at one end, which may indicate a read error. V gene TRBV20-1 combines with J gene TRBJ2-3; no clear D. There are 10 residues in the CDR3. Per germline, CDR1 DFQATT and CDR2 SNEGSKA (reference sequence). CDR3 sequence reads: CSDARSPRNF. Written as DNA, the CDR3 is TGCAGTGACGCGAGAAGTCCTAGGAATTTT.

The sample holds a few counts of this clonotype. The chain couples TRBV19 to TRBJ1-4, with D hard to call. Germline loops: CDR1 LNHDA, CDR2 SQIVND (reference sequence). The CDR3 covers 11 residues. The germline V and J ends were trimmed by 7 bases and 7 bases, with 7 bases remaining between them. The CDR3 sequence is CASTTGEKLFF. The CDR3 nucleotides read TGTGCCAGTACCACCGGTGAAAAACTGTTTTTT.

This clonotype was seen many times. The chain has TRBV2 and TRBJ1-1, with TRBD1 matching over 7 bases. The germline V gene encodes CDR1 SNHLY and CDR2 FYNNEI. The CDR3 has 13 residues. Trimming cost V 10 bases and J 1 base; bases outside gene matches: 6. The CDR3 DNA sequence: TGTGCCACCAGGGGACAGCCGAACACTGAAGCTTTCTTT. This codes for CATRGQPNTEAFF.

This clonotype was seen ten or more times. The V gene is TRBV28, the J gene TRBJ2-5, with 12 bases identical to TRBD1. Looked up from germline, CDR1 is MDHEN and CDR2 is SYDVKM. J gave up 5 bases and V 6 bases, and 7 bases lay outside the gene matches. CDR3 size: 15 residues. The CDR3 DNA sequence: TGTGCCAGCAGCGCCCCGGGACAGGGGGCGGAGACCCAGTACTTC. It encodes CASSAPGQGAETQYF.

There are a few counts of this clonotype. V gene TRBV18 combines with J gene TRBJ2-5, with 11 positions matching TRBD1. This CDR3 is built from 17 residues. In germline, CDR1 is KGHSH, CDR2 LQKENI. With V trimmed by 3 bases and J by 5 bases, 11 bases remained unmatched. CDR3 nucleotide sequence: TGTGCCAGCTCACCCACCGCTGGGACAGGGGGACGGGAGACCCAGTACTTC. Translating gives CASSPTAGTGGRETQYF. The full variable domain, completed using reference TRBV18 and TRBJ2-5, is NAGVMQNPRHLVRRRGQEARLRCSPMKGHSHVYWYRQLPEEGLKFMVYLQKENIIDESGMPKERFSAEFPKEGPSILRIQQVVRGDSAAYFCASSPTAGTGGRETQYFGPGTRLLVL.

The chain couples TRBV4-3 to TRBJ2-1, with 8 bases aligning to TRBD2. Germline loops: CDR1 LGHNA, CDR2 YSLEER. The CDR3 is 18 amino acids. V gave up 0 bases and J gave up 10 bases; unmatched junction bases: 17. The CDR3 DNA reads as TGCGCCAGCAGCCAAGATCCAGCGGGAGTGCCGACCTCCGGAGAGCAGTTCTTC. Its protein is CASSQDPAGVPTSGEQFF.